Each of the 16 T cell receptor beta chains below was sequenced from the same sample in a study of early stage breast cancer tumors. Generated by immunoSEQ multiplex PCR, the TCRdb table keeps only in-frame clones and is missing some. The repertoire holds some 41,000 clones, with 55% to 75% as singletons. Specimen: blood. The receptors were gathered from a person aged 45-60 years with breast cancer.

The V and J genes are TRBV6-1 and TRBJ1-4; D unresolved. CDR1 is MNHNS, CDR2 SASEGT, per germline. The CDR3 extends over 13 amino acids. The V end was cut by 1 base, the J end by 8 bases, with 8 bases between. DNA for the CDR3: TGTGCCAGCAGTGAAGTGGGGAGGGAAAAACTGTTTTTT. Encoded protein: CASSEVGREKLFF.

V and J are TRBV5-4 and TRBJ1-2; 7 bases map to TRBD1. V shed 4 bases, J shed 0 bases, and the junction held 6 bases outside the gene matches. The CDR3 is 15 amino acids. Germline CDR1 SGHNT, CDR2 YYREEE (reference sequence). CDR3 sequence: CASSISGTANYGYTF. As DNA, the CDR3 is TGTGCCAGCAGCATTTCCGGGACAGCTAACTATGGCTACACCTTC.

This chain joins TRBV5-6 and TRBJ2-1; 8 nucleotides match TRBD1. This CDR3 comprises 16 residues. Trimming took 4 bases from V and 5 from J; bases not matched to a gene: 11. Germline CDR1 reads SGHDT; CDR2 reads YYEEEE. The CDR3, as DNA: TGTGCCAGCAGCCTACCCCCGGGACAGGCTGACAATGAGCAGTTCTTC. Translating gives CASSLPPGQADNEQFF. Together with reference TRBV5-6 and TRBJ2-1, the CDR3 gives the full variable domain: DAGVTQSPTHLIKTRGQQVTLRCSPKSGHDTVSWYQQALGQGPQFIFQYYEEEERQRGNFPDRFSGHQFPNYSSELNVNALLLGDSALYLCASSLPPGQADNEQFFGPGTRLTVL.

This clone was observed a few times. This chain uses TRBV5-4 with TRBJ2-7; 7 positions match TRBD2. This CDR3 comprises 14 residues. J was trimmed by 3 bases and V by 2 bases; bases with no gene match: 5. Germline lookup yields CDR1 SGHNT and CDR2 YYREEE (reference sequence). This CDR3 reads CASSFSGTNYEQYF. The CDR3 bases are TGTGCCAGCAGCTTCTCCGGGACTAACTACGAGCAGTACTTC.

This chain uses TRBV2 with TRBJ1-5; D remains ambiguous. The CDR3 sequence is 14 residues long. V was clipped by 4 bases and J by 1 base, with 8 bases between them. Germline V CDR1 and CDR2: SNHLY, FYNNEI. The CDR3 sequence: CASSGGGSNQPQHF. The CDR3 DNA is TGTGCCAGCAGTGGTGGAGGGAGCAATCAGCCCCAGCATTTT.

This CDR3 is CASSLSGGRTGELFF. CDR3 sequence (DNA): TGTGCCAGCAGCCTCAGTGGGGGCCGGACCGGGGAGCTGTTTTTT. The chain employs TRBV13 and TRBJ2-2; perhaps TRBD1 as D (6 bases). The germline CDR1 and CDR2 sequences are PRHDT and FYEKMQ (reference sequence). The CDR3 is 15 residues long. Trimming stripped 5 bases from V and 5 bases from J, with 15 bases between.

The chain carries TRBV5-4 and TRBJ2-4; tentatively, D is TRBD1 (6 bases). The CDR3 length is 15 residues. Trimming shortened V by 3 bases and J by 1 base, and 11 bases separated the two germline ends. Germline V gene lookup returns CDR1 SGHNT and CDR2 YYREEE (reference sequence). This CDR3 reads CASSSQGIAKNIQYF. The CDR3 DNA is TGTGCCAGCAGCTCACAGGGTATCGCCAAAAACATTCAGTACTTC.

This clone was recorded only once. J is TRBJ2-7 and V is TRBV9, with D perhaps matching TRBD2 (6 bases). CDR1 and CDR2 (germline): SGDLS, YYNGEE. V lost 1 base, J lost 3 bases, and 14 bases lay in between. CDR3 length: 15 amino acids. CDR3 sequence reads: CASSVTPTSSYEQYF. The CDR3 nucleotides are TGTGCCAGCAGCGTAACCCCTACTAGCAGCTACGAGCAGTACTTC.

The chain couples TRBV19 to TRBJ2-1, with a possible D match to TRBD1 (6 bases). This CDR3 is 13 amino acids long. CDR1 and CDR2 (germline): LNHDA, SQIVND (reference sequence). The germline V and J ends were trimmed by 9 bases and 5 bases, with 14 bases remaining between them. The CDR3 coding sequence is TGTGCCAGCGGCACAGGGTCCCACAATGAGCAGTTCTTC. As protein: CASGTGSHNEQFF.

The rearrangement joins TRBV7-2 to TRBJ2-1, with TRBD2 identical over 13 bases. This CDR3 is built from 15 residues. V shed 5 bases, J shed 8 bases, and the junction held 6 bases outside the gene matches. Germline values: CDR1 SGHTA, CDR2 FQGNSA. Here the CDR3 reads CASSTSGGAIYEQFF. In DNA form, the CDR3 reads TGTGCCAGCAGCACTAGCGGGGGGGCTATATATGAGCAGTTCTTC.

The rearrangement uses TRBV5-6 and TRBJ1-1; 10 positions match TRBD1. V shed 3 bases and J 4 bases; nucleotides not matched to a gene: 9. Germline loops: CDR1 SGHDT, CDR2 YYEEEE. The CDR3 totals 16 residues. CDR3 sequence reads: CASSWGTGVGGTEAFF. In nucleotides, the CDR3 is TGTGCCAGCAGCTGGGGGACAGGGGTAGGTGGCACTGAAGCTTTCTTT.

This rearrangement joins TRBV7-3 to TRBJ2-1, with TRBD1 matching over 9 bases. Germline V gene data show CDR1 as SGHTA and CDR2 as FQGTGA. The CDR3 sequence is 15 residues long. V gave up 4 bases and J gave up 7 bases; unmatched junction bases: 8. CDR3 loop: CASSSGTGRVNEQFF. The CDR3 DNA reads as TGTGCCAGCAGCTCGGGGACAGGGCGAGTTAATGAGCAGTTCTTC.

The gene calls are TRBV2 and TRBJ2-2; D ambiguous. The length of the CDR3 is 14 residues. Germline-derived CDR1 and CDR2 are SNHLY and FYNNEI. The ends were cut back, 3 bases at V and 1 base at J, with 6 bases in the middle. CDR3 bases: TGTGCCAGCAGTGACCGGAGGAACACCGGGGAGCTGTTTTTT. It yields the protein CASSDRRNTGELFF.

This chain links TRBV7-9 with TRBJ2-3; tentative D call: TRBD1 (6 bases). Looked up from germline, CDR1 is SEHNR and CDR2 is FQNEAQ (reference sequence). The CDR3 length is 16 residues. V lost 2 bases to trimming and J lost 3 bases, with 15 bases between them. The CDR3 region has the DNA TGTGCCAGCAGCTTACTACACAGGGAGAGAACAGATACGCAGTATTTT. Protein: CASSLLHRERTDTQYF.

V is TRBV29-1 and J is TRBJ2-3; 12 nucleotides agree with TRBD1. V lost 1 base to trimming and J lost 3 bases; unmatched junction nucleotides: 5. Germline V lookup: CDR1 SQVTM, CDR2 ANQGSEA. This CDR3 is 16 amino acids long. This CDR3 reads CSVEGPGQGATDTQYF. As DNA, the CDR3 is TGCAGCGTTGAAGGGCCGGGACAGGGGGCAACAGATACGCAGTATTTT.

The chain combines TRBV7-2 with TRBJ2-4, with D possibly matching TRBD2 (5 bases). Trimming cost V 1 base and J 4 bases, with 8 bases left between them. This CDR3 has 14 residues. Germline V lookup: CDR1 SGHTA, CDR2 FQGNSA. CDR3 nucleotides: TGTGCCAGCAGCTTAGTACTAGATAAAAACATTCAGTACTTC. This translates into CASSLVLDKNIQYF.